These 32 T cell receptor beta chains were sequenced from one sample in a study of blood T cells in healthy people across ages. It was with a sample-barcoded 5' primer and a J-beta primer mix that a second PCR of roughly 7 to 12 cycles was run. Each CDR3 protein is one row after TCRdb ran MiXCR on the 5' RACE reads. The table includes about 640,000 distinct CDR3 sequences, around 41% detected once. The sequenced material came from blood. The receptors derive from an older man in good health.

The chain combines TRBV15 with TRBJ1-4; TRBD1 might be the D (5 bases). Germline CDR1 and CDR2: LNHNV and YYDKDF (reference sequence). The CDR3 runs to 15 residues. The V gene lost 5 bases and the J gene lost 7 bases, with 17 bases spanning the gap. This CDR3 is CATSDPGRGLEKLFF. DNA of the CDR3: TGTGCCACCAGCGACCCGGGACGGGGACTTGAAAAACTGTTTTTT.

V usage is TRBV4-1 and J usage is TRBJ2-5; no firm D call. Germline CDR1 MGHRA, CDR2 YSYEKL. V lost 3 bases to trimming and J lost 5 bases, with 19 bases between them. This CDR3 is built from 16 residues. The CDR3 reads CASSQDHLREAETQYF. For the CDR3, the DNA is TGCGCCAGCAGCCAGGATCACTTACGTGAGGCGGAGACCCAGTACTTC.

Only a few counts were recorded for this clonotype. The chain is built from TRBV30 and TRBJ2-4; TRBD1 is a possible D gene (6 bases). V was trimmed by 5 bases and J by 13 bases, leaving 21 bases between them. Germline V gene data show CDR1 as GTSNPN and CDR2 as SVGIG (reference sequence). The CDR3 is 13 amino acids. CDR3 protein: CAWGAGRGGEQYF. The CDR3 region has the DNA TGTGCCTGGGGGGCAGGGCGAGGGGGTGAGCAGTACTTC.

This clonotype was seen a handful of times. The rearrangement links TRBV3-1 to TRBJ1-2; D unresolved. Germline V gene data show CDR1 as LGHDT and CDR2 as YNNKEL (reference sequence). V lost 1 base to trimming and J lost 8 bases, with 11 bases between them. This CDR3 contains 13 residues. CDR3 DNA sequence: TGTGCCAGCAGCCAAGGGTCCGTGGGCGGCTACACCTTC. Amino acids: CASSQGSVGGYTF.

The rearrangement links TRBV4-2 to TRBJ1-2; possible D gene TRBD1, 6 bases. This CDR3 has 16 residues. Germline CDR1 is LGHNA and CDR2 is YNFKEQ. Trimming cost V 0 bases and J 6 bases, with 17 bases left between them. The CDR3 loop reads CASSQDLDRPGDGYTF. CDR3 nucleotide sequence: TGTGCCAGCAGCCAAGATCTTGACAGGCCGGGAGATGGCTACACCTTC.

The rearrangement links TRBV4-2 to TRBJ1-3; D is unresolved. This CDR3 has 17 amino acids. Trimming shortened V by 0 bases and J by 0 bases, and 12 bases separated the two germline ends. CDR1 is LGHNA, CDR2 YNFKEQ, per germline. CDR3 region: CASSQERSGFSGNTIYF. The CDR3 region has the DNA TGTGCCAGCAGCCAAGAGAGATCGGGTTTCTCTGGAAACACCATATATTTT.

This chain links TRBV20-1 with TRBJ2-3; D unresolved. Between the trimmed V and J ends, which lost 5 bases and 2 bases, there was a span of 14 bases. The CDR3 sequence is 14 residues long. Germline assignment: CDR1 DFQATT and CDR2 SNEGSKA (reference sequence). In DNA form, the CDR3 reads TGCAGTGCTGAGAGTCGTGCTTCCACAGATACGCAGTATTTT. It is translated as CSAESRASTDTQYF.

This chain links TRBV29-1 with TRBJ2-3; TRBD1 or TRBD2 may be the D gene (5 bases each). The CDR3 loop spans 12 amino acids. The ends were cut back, 6 bases at V and 6 bases at J, with 13 bases in the middle. The germline gives CDR1 SQVTM, CDR2 ANQGSEA. The CDR3 protein is CSVERGSDTQYF. The CDR3 DNA reads TGCAGCGTGGAGAGGGGATCGGATACGCAGTATTTT.

This clonotype appeared a few times. The chain carries TRBV5-1 and TRBJ1-5, with D tentatively TRBD1 (5 bases). V was shortened by 0 bases and J by 3 bases, with 10 bases between the two germline ends. Germline lookup yields CDR1 SGHRS and CDR2 YFSETQ. CDR3 length equals 15 residues. The CDR3 DNA reads TGCGCCAGCAGCTTGGAAGGGACCCTCAATCAGCCCCAGCATTTT. As protein: CASSLEGTLNQPQHF.

This clonotype was counted ten times or more. The chain has TRBV11-2 and TRBJ2-3; no definite D call. Deletions cut 1 base from V and 2 bases from J, with 4 bases between. The CDR3 extends over 13 amino acids. From germline, CDR1 is SGHAT and CDR2 FQNNGV. The CDR3 region has the DNA TGTGCCAGCAGCTTAGGCGTCACAGATACGCAGTATTTT. It specifies CASSLGVTDTQYF. Complete variable domain (other parts from reference TRBV11-2 and TRBJ2-3): EAGVAQSPRYKIIEKRQSVAFWCNPISGHATLYWYQQILGQGPKLLIQFQNNGVVDDSQLPKDRFSAERLKGVDSTLKIQPAKLEDSAVYLCASSLGVTDTQYFGPGTRLTVL.

This clonotype was picked up a small number of times. The J gene is TRBJ1-1, the V gene TRBV20-1, with 7 bases fitting TRBD1. Per germline, CDR1 DFQATT and CDR2 SNEGSKA (reference sequence). Trimming at V came to 5 bases and at J to 0 bases, leaving 3 bases not matched to a gene. The CDR3 is 13 residues long. For the CDR3, the DNA is TGCAGTGCTCGACAGGGATTGAACACTGAAGCTTTCTTT. This translates into CSARQGLNTEAFF.

The V gene is TRBV6-5, the J gene TRBJ2-1; D is undetermined. V was trimmed by 2 bases and J by 15 bases, leaving 11 bases between them. Germline CDR1 reads MNHEY; CDR2 reads SVGAGI. CDR3 length: 11 residues. This CDR3 reads CASSYGGLRFF. For the CDR3, the DNA is TGTGCCAGCAGTTACGGTGGTCTGCGGTTCTTC.

This clonotype showed up just a few times. The chain joins TRBV6-5 to TRBJ2-3, with 12 bases fitting TRBD1. The CDR3 contains 15 residues. The germline gives CDR1 MNHEY, CDR2 SVGAGI. V gave up 7 bases and J gave up 0 bases; unmatched junction bases: 2. This chain's CDR3 is CASKGQGASTDTQYF. The DNA of the CDR3 is TGTGCCAGCAAGGGACAGGGGGCTAGCACAGATACGCAGTATTTT.

Worth noting for this clonotype: This could be a read error, since a much larger clone is one nucleotide away. The V and J genes are TRBV29-1 and TRBJ2-7; 12 bases match TRBD2. This CDR3 spans 13 amino acids. After removal of 7 bases from V and 6 bases from J, the junction contained 7 bases not matched to a gene. In germline, CDR1 is SQVTM, CDR2 ANQGSEA. DNA for the CDR3: TGCAGCGCTGGGGGACTAGCGGGCAGCGAGCAGTACTTC. As protein: CSAGGLAGSEQYF.

The chain is built from TRBV7-3 and TRBJ2-3; TRBD2 aligns across 8 bases. V lost 8 bases, J lost 5 bases, and 6 bases stayed unmatched. The CDR3 runs 13 residues. Per the germline V gene, CDR1 is SGHTA and CDR2 is FQGTGA. Written as DNA, the CDR3 is TGTGCCAGCGGGACTAGGATGGAAGATACGCAGTATTTT. Amino acid sequence: CASGTRMEDTQYF.

The chain joins TRBV6-5 to TRBJ1-1; TRBD1 is a possible D gene (5 bases). CDR1 and CDR2 (germline): MNHEY, SVGAGI. The CDR3 extends over 15 amino acids. Trimming took 5 bases from V and 0 from J, leaving 13 bases between them. The CDR3 here is CASSQGGALNTEAFF. Here the CDR3 DNA reads TGTGCCAGCAGTCAGGGAGGGGCCCTGAACACTGAAGCTTTCTTT.

V is TRBV28 and J is TRBJ2-5; D call uncertain. CDR1 is MDHEN, CDR2 SYDVKM, per germline. V lost 3 bases and J lost 5, with 10 bases in between. This CDR3 spans 13 amino acids. The CDR3 DNA is TGTGCCAGCAGTTTTCAGGTTGGGGAGACCCAGTACTTC. This codes for CASSFQVGETQYF.

This chain joins TRBV6-5 and TRBJ2-7; the D call may be TRBD1 or TRBD2 (5 bases each). The CDR3 spans 14 residues. The V gene lost 2 bases and the J gene lost 0 bases, with 8 bases spanning the gap. Germline loops: CDR1 MNHEY, CDR2 SVGAGI. CDR3 protein: CASSYRDRSYEQYF. In nucleotides, the CDR3 is TGTGCCAGCAGTTACAGGGACCGCTCCTACGAGCAGTACTTC.

V and J are TRBV20-1 and TRBJ2-3, with D maybe TRBD1 (7 bases). V was clipped by 2 bases and J by 7 bases, with 22 bases between them. The CDR3 covers 16 residues. The germline V gene encodes CDR1 DFQATT and CDR2 SNEGSKA (reference sequence). CDR3 nucleotide sequence: TGCAGTGCTAGACGCCGCAGGGGGGAGAACCCTTATACGCAGTATTTT. Protein sequence: CSARRRRGENPYTQYF.

The chain uses TRBV5-1 and TRBJ2-5; a possible D gene is TRBD2 (5 bases). The CDR3 spans 15 residues. The V and J ends lost 0 bases and 2 bases respectively, with 11 bases between them. Germline values: CDR1 SGHRS, CDR2 YFSETQ. The CDR3 DNA reads TGCGCCAGCAGCTTGGCCGGCGGGTGGCAAGAGACCCAGTACTTC. Translated: CASSLAGGWQETQYF. Variable domain in full (rest from reference TRBV5-1 and TRBJ2-5): KAGVTQTPRYLIKTRGQQVTLSCSPISGHRSVSWYQQTPGQGLQFLFEYFSETQRNKGNFPGRFSGRQFSNSRSEMNVSTLELGDSALYLCASSLAGGWQETQYFGPGTRLLVL.

A few counts support this clonotype. The genes are TRBV7-3 and TRBJ2-3, with TRBD2 identical over 9 bases. J was trimmed by 0 bases and V by 5 bases; bases with no gene match: 9. CDR1 and CDR2 from the germline V gene are SGHTA and FQGTGA. The CDR3 spans 17 residues. In nucleotides, the CDR3 is TGTGCCAGCAGCCCACTAGCGGGCGCCCTTAGCACAGATACGCAGTATTTT. Protein product: CASSPLAGALSTDTQYF.

V gene TRBV12-3 or TRBV12-4 combines with J gene TRBJ2-5, with a tentative D call TRBD2 (6 bases). This CDR3 spans 12 amino acids. Between the trimmed V and J ends, which lost 6 bases and 11 bases, there was a span of 16 bases. The CDR3 reads CASRTGTGVQYF. The CDR3 nucleotides are TGTGCCAGCAGAACCGGGACGGGAGTACAGTACTTC.

This chain connects TRBV5-6 to TRBJ2-1, with 13 bases that match TRBD2. The CDR3 sequence is 17 residues long. The trim removed 4 bases at V and 7 bases at J, leaving 11 bases unmatched. Germline assignment: CDR1 SGHDT and CDR2 YYEEEE. The CDR3: CASSLRTSGSGGNEQFF. The CDR3 region has the DNA TGTGCCAGCAGCCTCCGGACTAGCGGGAGTGGCGGGAATGAGCAGTTCTTC.

Notes on this clonotype: A much larger clone differs by one base, so this may be a read error. V gene TRBV6-5 combines with J gene TRBJ2-1; D is unclear. The CDR3 is 13 amino acids. V was shortened by 6 bases and J by 11 bases, with 17 bases between the two germline ends. CDR1 and CDR2 (germline): MNHEY, SVGAGI. The CDR3 nucleotides are TGTGCCAGCAGAAAGGCCTCGTCTAATAAGCAGTTCTTC. This translates into CASRKASSNKQFF.

This clonotype has just a few counts. The chain carries TRBV10-3 and TRBJ2-6; D ambiguous. Trimming stripped 1 base from V and 0 bases from J, with 7 bases between. Germline V gene data show CDR1 as ENHRY and CDR2 as SYGVKD. The CDR3 loop spans 16 amino acids. The CDR3 here is CAISELLGSGANVLTF. The CDR3 DNA reads as TGTGCCATCAGTGAGTTGCTGGGCTCTGGGGCCAACGTCCTGACTTTC.

This clonotype was seen a few times. V usage is TRBV7-9 and J usage is TRBJ2-3; D is ambiguous. The CDR3 is 18 amino acids. CDR1 is SEHNR and CDR2 is FQNEAQ in the germline V gene (reference sequence). Trimming left V 3 bases short and J 0 bases short, with 19 bases between. In DNA, the CDR3 is TGTGCCAGCAGCTTTGGATCCAGCCCTACTTTCAGCACAGATACGCAGTATTTT. It translates to CASSFGSSPTFSTDTQYF.

V and J are TRBV4-3 and TRBJ2-2; D call uncertain. The CDR3 has 15 residues. V was pared by 0 bases and J by 9 bases, with 14 bases between. Germline-derived CDR1 and CDR2 are LGHNA and YSLEER. The CDR3 region is CASSQDGQTTRELFF. Written as DNA, the CDR3 is TGCGCCAGCAGCCAAGATGGGCAGACGACACGGGAGCTGTTTTTT.

The chain carries TRBV10-3 and TRBJ1-4; D uncertain. The germline V gene encodes CDR1 ENHRY and CDR2 SYGVKD. This CDR3 region has 14 residues. With 0 bases removed from V and 14 bases from J, the gap between germline ends came to 16 bases. The CDR3 spells CAISESSLTGKLFF. CDR3 bases: TGTGCCATCAGTGAGTCGAGTTTAACGGGGAAGCTGTTTTTT.

This clonotype was detected a few times. The genes are TRBV3-1 and TRBJ2-7, with unresolved D. Trimming took off 0 bases at V and 3 bases at J, with 15 bases between the two ends. This CDR3 has 16 residues. The germline CDR1 and CDR2 sequences are LGHDT and YNNKEL (reference sequence). CDR3 DNA sequence: TGTGCCAGCAGCCAAGAGGGGTCAGTTAAGATCTACGAGCAGTACTTC. This sequence encodes CASSQEGSVKIYEQYF.

DNA for the CDR3: TGCAGTGCCCCGAAGGGGGGAGCCACCTACAATGAGCAGTTCTTC. It specifies CSAPKGGATYNEQFF. The chain is built from TRBV20-1 and TRBJ2-1; D assignment may be TRBD1 or TRBD2 (6 bases each). The CDR3 runs 15 residues. V was clipped by 6 bases and J by 2 bases, with 17 bases between them. Germline CDR1 and CDR2: DFQATT and SNEGSKA (reference sequence).

V usage is TRBV10-3 and J usage is TRBJ2-7; 8 positions match TRBD2. The germline V gene encodes CDR1 ENHRY and CDR2 SYGVKD. Trimming cost V 0 bases and J 5 bases; bases outside gene matches: 6. CDR3 length equals 15 residues. This chain's CDR3 is CAISESGGRLDEQYF. In DNA, the CDR3 is TGTGCCATCAGTGAGTCGGGCGGGAGGCTAGACGAGCAGTACTTC.

The genes are TRBV28 and TRBJ2-1; 9 bases map to TRBD1. The germline gives CDR1 MDHEN, CDR2 SYDVKM. The CDR3 runs 16 residues. After removal of 6 bases from V and 4 bases from J, the junction contained 10 bases not matched to a gene. CDR3 residues: CASRKGPGQGYNEQFF. In DNA, the CDR3 is TGTGCCAGCAGAAAAGGACCGGGACAGGGATACAATGAGCAGTTCTTC.